This record covers a single TCR beta chain. This clonotype was counted a few times. Its antigen is currently not known. No much larger clone exists at a distance of one base, and base qualities are not known. The data were obtained in a study of blood T cells in healthy people across ages (dated by TCRdb to between 2015 and 2017). With regard to the full study: Template switching captured roughly one uniquely barcoded TCR beta cDNA molecule per two T cells in model experiments. To track age-related changes in TCR beta repertoire diversity, the study relied on deep sequencing normalized with unique cDNA molecular identifiers. Donors were grouped into four age groups: young (average roughly 16 years), middle-aged (39), aged (roughly 62) and long-lived (around 82). To avoid experimental bias, donors of different ages were spread randomly across the sequencing lanes. Using the same blood draw, the study looked at two additional independent replicas of 1 million unique cDNA reads for two donors, one aged 18 to 29 and the other aged 80 or older.

The research as a whole found: Observed TCR beta diversity correlated strongly with the percentage of naive T cells measured by flow cytometry. Because the CMV infection status of the donors was unknown, age-related changes in expanded clonotypes may potentially have been confounded. The long-lived group showed more naive CD4+ T cells, fewer expanded clones and increased TCR diversity than the aged group, suggesting age selection. Estimates of total diversity based on one million sequenced T cells were regarded as lower bounds and as underestimates. As age increased, observed TCR beta diversity per million T cells dropped in a roughly linear way, and a significant reduction was already evident by age 40. Bulk unsorted PBMC profiling prevented conclusive comparison of naive and antigen-experienced compartments.

Systemically healthy Caucasian individuals from Russia, some 36 in total and aged about 6 to 95 years, were included as donors. Each donor gave approximately 9.3 milliliters of peripheral blood, collected into EDTA-treated Vacutainer tubes. Ficoll-Paque density-gradient centrifugation was used to isolate PBMCs, with at least 6.5 million per sample. Trizol reagent was used to extract total RNA from PBMCs, with at least 6 micrograms per sample. For every donor, flow cytometry on a PBMC aliquot measured the percentage of naive CD45RAhigh/CD27high T cells. Spanning cysteine to phenylalanine, the CDR3 consists of 16 amino acids. Only the CDR3 region is kept as DNA, spanning 48 bases read in frame from base 1. Trimming removed 3 bases from V and 2 bases from J; the gene matches leave 2 bases unexplained. The germline V gene specifies ENHRY as CDR1 and SYGVKD as CDR2. Libraries were made using 5' RACE. Sequencing took place on an Illumina HiSeq 2500. A second PCR of about 7 to 12 cycles was run with a J-beta primer mix and a sample-barcoded 5' primer. A unique molecular identifier was introduced onto each TCR beta cDNA molecule by a template-switch 5' adaptor carrying 12 random nucleotides. At least 2.5 million CDR3-containing paired-end reads were obtained from each sample. First-strand cDNA synthesis was performed from all RNA using the Mint cDNA synthesis kit, with priming by a TRBC-specific oligonucleotide. Following uracil-DNA glycosylase treatment, all cDNA underwent a first 18-cycle PCR with the universal primers M1SS and BC2_uni_R. In the original analysis: For normalization, 1 million high-quality reads were randomly selected from each sample, with every read carrying a distinct molecular identifier. Reads with shared molecular identifiers were discarded instead of being binned into consensus sequences. MiTCR, set to a Q25 quality threshold and the strictest error-elimination algorithm, was used for CDR3 identification, clonotype clustering and error correction. A nonparametric unseen species model with Euler transformation was used to estimate a lower bound on total TCR beta diversity. In-frame beta chains were kept once TCRdb had trimmed the public reads at Q25 with fastp and called clones with MiXCR. Every entry covers one CDR3 protein and lists the most common genes and DNA from its rows. These V and J calls originate from TCRdb's pipeline instead of the authors' own analysis. The sample table holds just over 800,000 distinct CDR3 sequences, of which around 62% were seen once. The ten largest clones take up around a quarter of the sample.

The sequence derives from a young man in good health. Sequenced material: blood. The receptor chain draws on TRBV10-3 and TRBJ2-1, with TRBD2 matching 12 junction bases. The DNA sequence reads TGTGCCATCAGTGAACTAGCGGGGGGTACCTACAATGAGCAGTTCTTC. This is translated as CAISELAGGTYNEQFF.